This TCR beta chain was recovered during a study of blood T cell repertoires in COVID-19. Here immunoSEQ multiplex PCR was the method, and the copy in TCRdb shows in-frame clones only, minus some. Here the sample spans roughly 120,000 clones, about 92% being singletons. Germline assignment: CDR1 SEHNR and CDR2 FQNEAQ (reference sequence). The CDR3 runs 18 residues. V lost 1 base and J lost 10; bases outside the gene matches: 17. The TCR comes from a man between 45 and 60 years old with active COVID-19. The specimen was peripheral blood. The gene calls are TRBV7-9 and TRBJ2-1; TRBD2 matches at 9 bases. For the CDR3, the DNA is TGTGCCAGCAGCTTAGACAGTTTAAAAATAGCGGGAGTCGGCGAGCAGTTCTTC. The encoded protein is CASSLDSLKIAGVGEQFF.